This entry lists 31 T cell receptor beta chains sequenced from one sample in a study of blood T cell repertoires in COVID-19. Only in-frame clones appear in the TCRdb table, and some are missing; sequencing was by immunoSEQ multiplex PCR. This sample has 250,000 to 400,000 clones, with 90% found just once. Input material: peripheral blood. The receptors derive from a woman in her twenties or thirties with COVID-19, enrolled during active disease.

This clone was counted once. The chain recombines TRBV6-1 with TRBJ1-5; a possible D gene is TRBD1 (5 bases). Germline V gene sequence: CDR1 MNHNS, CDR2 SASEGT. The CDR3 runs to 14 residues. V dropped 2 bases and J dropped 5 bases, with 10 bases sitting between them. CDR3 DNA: TGTGCCAGCAGTGAATCGGGGGGAGATCAGCCCCAGCATTTT. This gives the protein CASSESGGDQPQHF.

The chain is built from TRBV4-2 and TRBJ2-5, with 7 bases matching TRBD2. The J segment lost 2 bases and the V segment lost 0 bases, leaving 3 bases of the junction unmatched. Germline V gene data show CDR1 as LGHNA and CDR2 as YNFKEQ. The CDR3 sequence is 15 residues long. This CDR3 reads CASSQDTREQETQYF. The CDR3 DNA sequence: TGTGCCAGCAGCCAAGATACGCGGGAGCAAGAGACCCAGTACTTC.

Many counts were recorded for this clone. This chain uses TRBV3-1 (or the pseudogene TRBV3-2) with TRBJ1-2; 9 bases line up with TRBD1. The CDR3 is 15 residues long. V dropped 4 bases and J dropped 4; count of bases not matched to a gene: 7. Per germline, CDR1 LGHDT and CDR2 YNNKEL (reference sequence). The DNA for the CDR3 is TGTGCCAGCAGCCCCACGGACAGGGGCACCTATGGCTACACCTTC. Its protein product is CASSPTDRGTYGYTF.

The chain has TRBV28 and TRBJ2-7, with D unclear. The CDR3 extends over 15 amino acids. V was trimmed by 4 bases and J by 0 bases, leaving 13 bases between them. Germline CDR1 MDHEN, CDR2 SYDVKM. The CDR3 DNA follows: TGTGCCAGCAGTTCGCATGGGCGCTTCTCCTACGAGCAGTACTTC. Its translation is CASSSHGRFSYEQYF. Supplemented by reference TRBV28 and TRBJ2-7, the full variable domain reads DVKVTQSSRYLVKRTGEKVFLECVQDMDHENMFWYRQDPGLGLRLIYFSYDVKMKEKGDIPEGYSVSREKKERFSLILESASTNQTSMYLCASSSHGRFSYEQYFGPGTRLTVT.

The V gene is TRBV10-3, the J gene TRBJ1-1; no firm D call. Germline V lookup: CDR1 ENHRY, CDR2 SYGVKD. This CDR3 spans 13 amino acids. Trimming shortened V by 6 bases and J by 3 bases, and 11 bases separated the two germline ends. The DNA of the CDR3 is TGTGCCATCAGCCAAGACGGAGACACTGAAGCTTTCTTT. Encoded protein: CAISQDGDTEAFF.

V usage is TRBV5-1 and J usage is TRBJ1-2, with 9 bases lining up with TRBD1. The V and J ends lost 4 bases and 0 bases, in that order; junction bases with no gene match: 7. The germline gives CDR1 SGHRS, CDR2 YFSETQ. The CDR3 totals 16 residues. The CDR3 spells CASSRGQGLANYGYTF. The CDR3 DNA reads TGCGCCAGCAGCCGAGGACAGGGGTTAGCTAACTATGGCTACACCTTC. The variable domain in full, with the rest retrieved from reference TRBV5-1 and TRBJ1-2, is KAGVTQTPRYLIKTRGQQVTLSCSPISGHRSVSWYQQTPGQGLQFLFEYFSETQRNKGNFPGRFSGRQFSNSRSEMNVSTLELGDSALYLCASSRGQGLANYGYTFGSGTRLTVV.

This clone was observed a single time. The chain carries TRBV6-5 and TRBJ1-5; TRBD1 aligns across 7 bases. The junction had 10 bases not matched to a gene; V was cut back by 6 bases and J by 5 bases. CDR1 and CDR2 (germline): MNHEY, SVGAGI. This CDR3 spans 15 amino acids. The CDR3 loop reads CASSPGDRPDQPQHF. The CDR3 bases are TGTGCCAGCAGCCCGGGGGACAGACCCGATCAGCCCCAGCATTTT.

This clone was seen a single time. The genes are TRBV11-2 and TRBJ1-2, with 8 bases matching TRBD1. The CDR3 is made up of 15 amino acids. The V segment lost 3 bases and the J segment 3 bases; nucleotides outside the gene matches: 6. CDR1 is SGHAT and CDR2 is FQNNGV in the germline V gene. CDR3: CASSFGTGKYYGYTF. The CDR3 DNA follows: TGTGCCAGCAGCTTCGGGACAGGCAAATACTATGGCTACACCTTC.

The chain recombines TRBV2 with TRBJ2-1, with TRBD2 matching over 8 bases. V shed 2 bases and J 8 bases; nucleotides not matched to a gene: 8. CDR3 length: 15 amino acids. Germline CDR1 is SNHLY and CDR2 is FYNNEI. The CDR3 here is CASSEINSGIDEQFF. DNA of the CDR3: TGTGCCAGCAGTGAAATAAATAGCGGGATAGATGAGCAGTTCTTC.

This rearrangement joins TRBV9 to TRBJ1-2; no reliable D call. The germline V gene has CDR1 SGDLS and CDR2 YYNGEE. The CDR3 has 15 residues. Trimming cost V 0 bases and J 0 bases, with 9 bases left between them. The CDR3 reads CASSVADNANYGYTF. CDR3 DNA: TGTGCCAGCAGCGTAGCAGACAACGCTAACTATGGCTACACCTTC.

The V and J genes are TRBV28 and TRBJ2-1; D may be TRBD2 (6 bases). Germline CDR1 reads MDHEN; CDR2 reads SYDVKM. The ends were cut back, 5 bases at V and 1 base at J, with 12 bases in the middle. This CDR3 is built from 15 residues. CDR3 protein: CASSAPAGSYNEQFF. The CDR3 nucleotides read TGTGCCAGCAGTGCCCCTGCGGGGTCCTACAATGAGCAGTTCTTC.

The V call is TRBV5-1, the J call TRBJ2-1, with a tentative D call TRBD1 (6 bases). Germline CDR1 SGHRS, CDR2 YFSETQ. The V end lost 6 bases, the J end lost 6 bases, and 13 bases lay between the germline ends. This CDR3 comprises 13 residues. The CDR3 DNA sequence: TGCGCCAGCACCTCCCAGGGGCGCAATGAGCAGTTCTTC. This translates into CASTSQGRNEQFF.

CDR3 sequence (DNA): TGCAGCGTTGAGGTGGCAGGGTCAGGTCAGCCCCAGCATTTT. Protein sequence: CSVEVAGSGQPQHF. V is TRBV29-1 and J is TRBJ1-5, with D maybe TRBD1 (5 bases). V was trimmed by 3 bases and J by 6 bases, leaving 15 bases between them. The V gene's germline CDR1 is SQVTM and CDR2 ANQGSEA. This CDR3 comprises 14 residues. Drawing the rest from reference TRBV29-1 and TRBJ1-5, the complete variable domain is SAVISQKPSRDICQRGTSLTIQCQVDSQVTMMFWYRQQPGQSLTLIATANQGSEATYESGFVIDKFPISRPNLTFSTLTVSNMSPEDSSIYLCSVEVAGSGQPQHFGDGTRLSIL.

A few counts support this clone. DNA for the CDR3: TGTGCCAGCAGCTTACCGGGACTGGGCCAGCAGTACTTC. Translated: CASSLPGLGQQYF. The rearrangement uses TRBV3-1 (or the pseudogene TRBV3-2) and TRBJ2-7; possible D gene TRBD2, 6 bases. The CDR3 consists of 13 residues. Trimming shortened V by 5 bases and J by 8 bases, and 16 bases separated the two germline ends. CDR1 is LGHDT, CDR2 YNNKEL, per germline (reference sequence).

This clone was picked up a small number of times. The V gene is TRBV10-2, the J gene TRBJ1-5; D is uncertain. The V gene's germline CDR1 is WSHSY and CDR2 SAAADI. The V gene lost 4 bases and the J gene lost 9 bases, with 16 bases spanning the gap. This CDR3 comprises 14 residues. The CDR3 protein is CASSVGVTSGPQHF. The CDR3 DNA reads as TGCGCCAGCAGTGTCGGTGTCACGAGCGGGCCCCAGCATTTT.

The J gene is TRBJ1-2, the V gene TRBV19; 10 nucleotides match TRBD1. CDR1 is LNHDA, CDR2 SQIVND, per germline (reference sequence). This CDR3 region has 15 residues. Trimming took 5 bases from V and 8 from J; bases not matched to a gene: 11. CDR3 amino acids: CASSSAGTGVGGYTF. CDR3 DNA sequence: TGTGCCAGTAGTTCAGCTGGGACAGGGGTTGGGGGCTACACCTTC.

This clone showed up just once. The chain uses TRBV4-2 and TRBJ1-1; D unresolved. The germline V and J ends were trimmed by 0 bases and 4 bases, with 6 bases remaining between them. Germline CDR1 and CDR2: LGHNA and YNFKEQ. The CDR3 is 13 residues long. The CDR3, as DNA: TGTGCCAGCAGCCAAGATCGGGGCACTGAAGCTTTCTTT. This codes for CASSQDRGTEAFF.

CDR3 residues: CASSLGQYNSPLHF. The CDR3 DNA reads TGCGCCAGCAGCCTGGGACAGTATAATTCACCCCTCCACTTT. The rearrangement joins TRBV5-1 to TRBJ1-6; 7 positions match TRBD1. The junction had 2 bases not matched to a gene; V was cut back by 4 bases and J by 4 bases. The CDR3 loop spans 14 amino acids. Germline lookup yields CDR1 SGHRS and CDR2 YFSETQ.

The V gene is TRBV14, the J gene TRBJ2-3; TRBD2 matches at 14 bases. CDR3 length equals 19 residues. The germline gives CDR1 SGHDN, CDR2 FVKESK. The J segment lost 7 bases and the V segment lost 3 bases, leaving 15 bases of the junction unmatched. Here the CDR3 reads CASSQDASGTSGSRNTQYF. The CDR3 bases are TGTGCCAGCAGCCAGGACGCATCCGGGACTAGCGGGAGTAGGAATACGCAGTATTTT.

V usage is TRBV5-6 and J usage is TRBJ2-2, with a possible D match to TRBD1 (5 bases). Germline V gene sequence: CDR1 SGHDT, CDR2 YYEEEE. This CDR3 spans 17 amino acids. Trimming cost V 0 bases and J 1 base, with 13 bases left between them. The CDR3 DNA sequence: TGTGCCAGCAGCTTGGTTATAGGGCAGGGGAACACCGGGGAGCTGTTTTTT. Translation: CASSLVIGQGNTGELFF.

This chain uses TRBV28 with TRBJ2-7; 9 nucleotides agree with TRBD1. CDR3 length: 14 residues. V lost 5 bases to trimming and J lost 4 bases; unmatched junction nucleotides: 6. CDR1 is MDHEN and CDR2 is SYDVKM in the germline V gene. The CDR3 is CASSNTGQGYEQYF. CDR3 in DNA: TGTGCCAGCAGTAACACGGGACAGGGTTACGAGCAGTACTTC.

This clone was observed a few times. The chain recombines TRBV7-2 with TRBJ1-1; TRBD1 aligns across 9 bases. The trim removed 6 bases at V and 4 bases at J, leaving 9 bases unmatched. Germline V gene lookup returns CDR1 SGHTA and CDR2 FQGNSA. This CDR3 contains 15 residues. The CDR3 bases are TGTGCCAGCAGTTATTCGGGACAGGGCCTCACTGAAGCTTTCTTT. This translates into CASSYSGQGLTEAFF.

The CDR3 DNA reads TGTGCCTGTAGAGGGGGCGAGGTGGACACCATATATTTT. Translating it yields CACRGGEVDTIYF. The chain carries TRBV30 and TRBJ1-3; 7 bases are shared with TRBD1. The germline V gene has CDR1 GTSNPN and CDR2 SVGIG (reference sequence). The junction had 10 bases not matched to a gene; V was cut back by 6 bases and J by 8 bases. There are 13 residues in the CDR3.

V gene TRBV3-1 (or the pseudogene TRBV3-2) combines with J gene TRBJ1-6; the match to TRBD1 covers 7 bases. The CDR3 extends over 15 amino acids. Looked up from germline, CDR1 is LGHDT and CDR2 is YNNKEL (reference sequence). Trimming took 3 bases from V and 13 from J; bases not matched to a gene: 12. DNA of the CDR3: TGTGCCAGCAGCCAGAATCTTGGAGGGGGCGAGCCCCTCCACTTT. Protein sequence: CASSQNLGGGEPLHF.

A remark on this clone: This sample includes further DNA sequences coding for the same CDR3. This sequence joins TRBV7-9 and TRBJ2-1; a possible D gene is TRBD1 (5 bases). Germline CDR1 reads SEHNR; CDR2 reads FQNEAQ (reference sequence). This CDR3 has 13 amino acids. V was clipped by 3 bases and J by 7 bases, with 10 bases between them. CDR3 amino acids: CASSLTRDNEQFF. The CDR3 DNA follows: TGTGCCAGCAGCTTGACCAGGGATAATGAGCAGTTCTTC.

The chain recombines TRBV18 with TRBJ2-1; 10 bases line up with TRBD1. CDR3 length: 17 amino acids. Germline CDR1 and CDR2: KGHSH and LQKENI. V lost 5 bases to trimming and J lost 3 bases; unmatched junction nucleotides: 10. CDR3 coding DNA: TGTGCCAGCTCAATAAGGTCTGGACAGGGGGTCTACAATGAGCAGTTCTTC. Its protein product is CASSIRSGQGVYNEQFF. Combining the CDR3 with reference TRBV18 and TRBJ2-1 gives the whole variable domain NAGVMQNPRHLVRRRGQEARLRCSPMKGHSHVYWYRQLPEEGLKFMVYLQKENIIDESGMPKERFSAEFPKEGPSILRIQQVVRGDSAAYFCASSIRSGQGVYNEQFFGPGTRLTVL.

CDR3 coding DNA: TGTGCCAGCAGCTTAGGCGCGTACTCCTACAATGAGCAGTTCTTC. Translated, it gives CASSLGAYSYNEQFF. This chain uses TRBV11-2 with TRBJ2-1; D ambiguous. From germline, CDR1 is SGHAT and CDR2 FQNNGV. V was shortened by 1 base and J by 0 bases, with 7 bases between the two germline ends. The CDR3 runs 15 residues.

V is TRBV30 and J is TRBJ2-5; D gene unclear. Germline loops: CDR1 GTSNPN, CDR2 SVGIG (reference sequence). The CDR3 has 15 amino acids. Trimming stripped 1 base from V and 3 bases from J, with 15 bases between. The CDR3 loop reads CAWSGVEFQEETQYF. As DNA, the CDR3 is TGTGCCTGGAGTGGGGTAGAGTTTCAGGAAGAGACCCAGTACTTC.

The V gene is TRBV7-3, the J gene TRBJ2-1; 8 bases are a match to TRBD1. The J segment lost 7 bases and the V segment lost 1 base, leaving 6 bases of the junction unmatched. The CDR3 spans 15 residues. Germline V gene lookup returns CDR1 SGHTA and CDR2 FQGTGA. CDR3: CASSLSGQGGNEQFF. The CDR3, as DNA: TGTGCCAGCAGCTTAAGCGGACAGGGTGGGAATGAGCAGTTCTTC.

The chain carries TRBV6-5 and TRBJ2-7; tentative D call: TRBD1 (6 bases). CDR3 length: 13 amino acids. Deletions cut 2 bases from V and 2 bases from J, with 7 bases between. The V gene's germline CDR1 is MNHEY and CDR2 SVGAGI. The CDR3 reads CASSYRDTYEQYF. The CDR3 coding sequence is TGTGCCAGCAGTTACCGGGACACCTACGAGCAGTACTTC.

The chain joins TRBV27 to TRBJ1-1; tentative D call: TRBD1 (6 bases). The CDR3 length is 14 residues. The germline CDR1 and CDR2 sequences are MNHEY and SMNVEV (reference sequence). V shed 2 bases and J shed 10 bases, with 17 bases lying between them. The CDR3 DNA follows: TGTGCCAGCAGTTTAGGGGGGGGCTTCGCGGTAGCTTTCTTT. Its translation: CASSLGGGFAVAFF.